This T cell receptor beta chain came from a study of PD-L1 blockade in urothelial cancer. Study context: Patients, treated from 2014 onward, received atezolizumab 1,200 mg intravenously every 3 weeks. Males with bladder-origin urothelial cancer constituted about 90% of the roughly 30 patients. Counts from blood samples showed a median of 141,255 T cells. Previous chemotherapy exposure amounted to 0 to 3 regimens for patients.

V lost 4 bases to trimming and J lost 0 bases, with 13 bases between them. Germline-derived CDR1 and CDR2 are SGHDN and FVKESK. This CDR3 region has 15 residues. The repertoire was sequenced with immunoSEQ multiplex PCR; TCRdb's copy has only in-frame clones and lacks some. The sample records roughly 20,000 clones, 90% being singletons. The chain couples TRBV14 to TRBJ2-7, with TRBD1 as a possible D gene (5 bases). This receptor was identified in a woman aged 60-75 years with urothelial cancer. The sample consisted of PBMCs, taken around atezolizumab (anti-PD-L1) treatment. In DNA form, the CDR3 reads TGTGCCAGCAGCCGAGACAGCCACAGCTCCTACGAGCAGTACTTC. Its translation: CASSRDSHSSYEQYF.